The entry that follows covers one T cell receptor beta chain sequence. The repertoire was sequenced with immunoSEQ multiplex PCR; TCRdb's copy has only in-frame clones and lacks some. The data show 95,000 to 150,000 clones, 60% to 80% seen once. The data belong to a study of blood T cell repertoires in COVID-19. Study information: From T cells, B-cell-depleted T cells, or PBMCs came the material, which was cDNA or gDNA.

The sequenced material came from peripheral blood. The clonotype comes from a human donor in a cohort sampled during active COVID-19.

The DNA for the CDR3 is TGTGCCAGCAGTACGCCGGGACAGGGCTCTGGAAACACCATATATTTT. It encodes CASSTPGQGSGNTIYF. The V call is TRBV13, the J call TRBJ1-3, with 9 bases identical to TRBD1. CDR1 is PRHDT, CDR2 FYEKMQ, per germline (reference sequence). The trim removed 6 bases at V and 0 bases at J, leaving 6 bases unmatched. The CDR3 consists of 16 residues.